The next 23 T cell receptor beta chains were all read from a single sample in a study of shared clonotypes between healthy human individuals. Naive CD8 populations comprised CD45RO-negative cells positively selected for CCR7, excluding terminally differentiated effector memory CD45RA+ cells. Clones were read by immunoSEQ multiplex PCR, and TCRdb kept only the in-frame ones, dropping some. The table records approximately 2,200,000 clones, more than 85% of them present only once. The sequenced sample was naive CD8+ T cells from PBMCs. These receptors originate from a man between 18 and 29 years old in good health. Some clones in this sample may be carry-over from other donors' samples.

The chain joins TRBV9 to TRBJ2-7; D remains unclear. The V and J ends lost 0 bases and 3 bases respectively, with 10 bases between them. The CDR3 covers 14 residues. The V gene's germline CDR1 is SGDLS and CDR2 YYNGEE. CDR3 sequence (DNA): TGTGCCAGCAGCGTAGAGGACGGAAACTACGAGCAGTACTTC. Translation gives CASSVEDGNYEQYF.

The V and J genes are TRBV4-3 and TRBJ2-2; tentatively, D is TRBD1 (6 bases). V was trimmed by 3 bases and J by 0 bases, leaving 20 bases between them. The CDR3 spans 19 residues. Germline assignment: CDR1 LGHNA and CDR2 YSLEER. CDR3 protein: CASSQRGRGTMANTGELFF. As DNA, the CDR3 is TGCGCCAGCAGCCAGAGGGGCAGGGGAACAATGGCGAACACCGGGGAGCTGTTTTTT.

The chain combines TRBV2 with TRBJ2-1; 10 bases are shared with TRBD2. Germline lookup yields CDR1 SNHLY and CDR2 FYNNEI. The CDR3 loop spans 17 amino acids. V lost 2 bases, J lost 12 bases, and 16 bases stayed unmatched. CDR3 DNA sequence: TGTGCCAGCAGTGAATGGAGCGTAGGGACTAGCGTCATTGGGCAGTTCTTC. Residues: CASSEWSVGTSVIGQFF. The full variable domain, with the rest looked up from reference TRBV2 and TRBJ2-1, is EPEVTQTPSHQVTQMGQEVILRCVPISNHLYFYWYRQILGQKVEFLVSFYNNEISEKSEIFDDQFSVERPDGSNFTLKIRSTKLEDSAMYFCASSEWSVGTSVIGQFFGPGTRLTVL.

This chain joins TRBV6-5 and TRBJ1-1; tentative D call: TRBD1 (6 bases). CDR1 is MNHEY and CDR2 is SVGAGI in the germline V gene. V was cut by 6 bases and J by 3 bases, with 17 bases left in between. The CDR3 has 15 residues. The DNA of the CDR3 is TGTGCCAGCAGCCCCTGGGGGGGGGCTGACACTGAAGCTTTCTTT. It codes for CASSPWGGADTEAFF.

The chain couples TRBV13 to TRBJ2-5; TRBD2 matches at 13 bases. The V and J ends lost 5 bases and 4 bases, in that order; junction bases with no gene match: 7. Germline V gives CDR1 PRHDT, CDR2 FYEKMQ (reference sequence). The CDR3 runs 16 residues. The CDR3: CASSGRLAGGGETQYF. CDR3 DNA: TGTGCCAGCAGCGGAAGACTAGCGGGAGGTGGAGAGACCCAGTACTTC.

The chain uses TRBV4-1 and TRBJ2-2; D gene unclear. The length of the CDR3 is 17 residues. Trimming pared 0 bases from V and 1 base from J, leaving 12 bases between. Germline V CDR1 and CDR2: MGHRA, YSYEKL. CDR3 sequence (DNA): TGCGCCAGCAGCCAAGATCTCATCGTCAGGAACACCGGGGAGCTGTTTTTT. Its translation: CASSQDLIVRNTGELFF.

The CDR3 coding sequence is TGTGCCAGCAGCAAAGTGTCTAGCGGGACTTTCTATGAGCAGTTCTTC. This sequence encodes CASSKVSSGTFYEQFF. The rearrangement links TRBV7-9 to TRBJ2-1, with 9 bases lining up with TRBD2. The germline gives CDR1 SEHNR, CDR2 FQNEAQ (reference sequence). The CDR3 has 16 amino acids. Trimming removed 5 bases from V and 8 bases from J; junction bases left unmatched: 13.

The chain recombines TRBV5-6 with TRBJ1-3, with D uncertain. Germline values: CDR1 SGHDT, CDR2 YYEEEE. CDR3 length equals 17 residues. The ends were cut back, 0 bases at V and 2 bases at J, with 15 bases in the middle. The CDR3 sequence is CASSLGFPGLAGNTIYF. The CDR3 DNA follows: TGTGCCAGCAGCTTGGGGTTCCCGGGGTTAGCTGGAAACACCATATATTTT.

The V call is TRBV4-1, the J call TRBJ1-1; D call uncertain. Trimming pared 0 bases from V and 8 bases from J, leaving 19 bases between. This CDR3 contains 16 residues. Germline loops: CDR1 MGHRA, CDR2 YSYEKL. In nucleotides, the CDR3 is TGCGCCAGCAGCCAAGATCGATTGTCTTTCCGATCCGAAGCTTTCTTT. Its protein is CASSQDRLSFRSEAFF.

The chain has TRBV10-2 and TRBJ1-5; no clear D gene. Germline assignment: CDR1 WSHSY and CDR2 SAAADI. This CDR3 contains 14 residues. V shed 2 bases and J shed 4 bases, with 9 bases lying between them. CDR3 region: CASSERAGNQPQHF. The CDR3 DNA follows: TGCGCCAGCAGTGAGAGGGCAGGAAATCAGCCCCAGCATTTT.

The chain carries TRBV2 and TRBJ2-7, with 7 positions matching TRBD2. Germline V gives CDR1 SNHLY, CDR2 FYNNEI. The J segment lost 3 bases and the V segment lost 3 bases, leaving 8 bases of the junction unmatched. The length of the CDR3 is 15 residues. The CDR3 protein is CASSERPSGIYEQYF. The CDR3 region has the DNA TGTGCCAGCAGTGAGCGCCCCAGCGGGATCTACGAGCAGTACTTC.

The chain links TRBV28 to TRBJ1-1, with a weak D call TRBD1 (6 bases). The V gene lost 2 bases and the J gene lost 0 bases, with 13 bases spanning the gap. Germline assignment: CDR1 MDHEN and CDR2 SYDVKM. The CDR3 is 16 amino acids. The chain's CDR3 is CASSLQIGQLNTEAFF. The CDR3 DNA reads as TGTGCCAGCAGTTTACAAATAGGACAGCTGAACACTGAAGCTTTCTTT.

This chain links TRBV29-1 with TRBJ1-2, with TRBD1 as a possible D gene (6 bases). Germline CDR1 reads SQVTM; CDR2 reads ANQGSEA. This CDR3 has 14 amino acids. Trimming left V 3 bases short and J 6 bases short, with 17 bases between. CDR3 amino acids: CSVEGPGAADGYTF. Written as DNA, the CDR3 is TGCAGCGTTGAGGGTCCGGGGGCGGCAGATGGCTACACCTTC.

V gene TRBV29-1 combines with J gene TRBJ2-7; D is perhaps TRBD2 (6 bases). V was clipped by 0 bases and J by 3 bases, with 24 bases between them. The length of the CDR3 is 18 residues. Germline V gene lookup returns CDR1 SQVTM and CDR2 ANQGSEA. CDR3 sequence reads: CSVEDERGMESGFYEQYF. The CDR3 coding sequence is TGCAGCGTTGAAGATGAACGCGGGATGGAGAGTGGGTTCTACGAGCAGTACTTC.

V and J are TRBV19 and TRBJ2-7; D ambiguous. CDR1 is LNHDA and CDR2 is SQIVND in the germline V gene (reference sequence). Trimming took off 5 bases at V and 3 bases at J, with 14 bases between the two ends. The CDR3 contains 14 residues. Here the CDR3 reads CASSLDGEFYEQYF. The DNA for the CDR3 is TGTGCCAGTAGTCTGGACGGTGAGTTCTACGAGCAGTACTTC. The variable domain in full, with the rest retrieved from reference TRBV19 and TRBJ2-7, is DGGITQSPKYLFRKEGQNVTLSCEQNLNHDAMYWYRQDPGQGLRLIYYSQIVNDFQKGDIAEGYSVSREKKESFPLTVTSAQKNPTAFYLCASSLDGEFYEQYFGPGTRLTVT.

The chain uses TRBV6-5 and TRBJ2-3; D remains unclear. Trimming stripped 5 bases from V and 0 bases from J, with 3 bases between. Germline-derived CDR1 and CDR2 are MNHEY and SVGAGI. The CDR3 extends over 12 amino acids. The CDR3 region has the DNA TGTGCCAGCAGTCCTAGCACAGATACGCAGTATTTT. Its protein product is CASSPSTDTQYF.

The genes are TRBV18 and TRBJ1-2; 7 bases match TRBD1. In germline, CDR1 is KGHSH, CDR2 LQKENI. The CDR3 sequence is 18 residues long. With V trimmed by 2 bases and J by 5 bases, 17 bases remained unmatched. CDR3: CASSPSSLPGQQPYGYTF. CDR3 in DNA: TGTGCCAGCTCACCAAGTTCGCTCCCGGGACAGCAACCTTATGGCTACACCTTC.

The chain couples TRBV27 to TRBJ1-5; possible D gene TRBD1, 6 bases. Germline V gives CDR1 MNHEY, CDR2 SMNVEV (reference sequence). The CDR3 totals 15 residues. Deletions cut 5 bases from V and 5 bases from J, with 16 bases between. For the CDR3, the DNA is TGTGCCAGCAGTAGCCGGGACGGGGGGCATCAGCCCCAGCATTTT. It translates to CASSSRDGGHQPQHF.

The DNA for the CDR3 is TGTGCCAGCAGTTCACCCCAGGGGACCCAGTACTTC. Its protein product is CASSSPQGTQYF. The chain has TRBV27 and TRBJ2-5; D is possibly TRBD1 (5 bases). The CDR3 totals 12 residues. Trimming left V 4 bases short and J 7 bases short, with 10 bases between. Germline V gene sequence: CDR1 MNHEY, CDR2 SMNVEV (reference sequence).

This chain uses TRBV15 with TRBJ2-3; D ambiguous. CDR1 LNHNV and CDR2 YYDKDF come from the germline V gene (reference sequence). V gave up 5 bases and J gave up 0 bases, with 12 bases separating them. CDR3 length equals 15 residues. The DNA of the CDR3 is TGTGCCACCAGCGGGTCTCAGTTTAGCACAGATACGCAGTATTTT. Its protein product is CATSGSQFSTDTQYF.

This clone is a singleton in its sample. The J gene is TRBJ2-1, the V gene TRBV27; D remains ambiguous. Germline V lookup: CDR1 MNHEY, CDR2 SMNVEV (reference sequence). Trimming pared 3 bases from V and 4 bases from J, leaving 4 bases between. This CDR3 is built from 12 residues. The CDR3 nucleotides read TGTGCCAGCAGTTTCTATTACAATGAGCAGTTCTTC. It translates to CASSFYYNEQFF.

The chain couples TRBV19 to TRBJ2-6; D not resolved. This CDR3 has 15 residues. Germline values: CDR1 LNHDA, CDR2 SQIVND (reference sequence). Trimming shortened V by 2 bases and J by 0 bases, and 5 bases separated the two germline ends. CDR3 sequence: CASSILLSGANVLTF. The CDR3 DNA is TGTGCCAGTAGTATATTGCTCTCTGGGGCCAACGTCCTGACTTTC.

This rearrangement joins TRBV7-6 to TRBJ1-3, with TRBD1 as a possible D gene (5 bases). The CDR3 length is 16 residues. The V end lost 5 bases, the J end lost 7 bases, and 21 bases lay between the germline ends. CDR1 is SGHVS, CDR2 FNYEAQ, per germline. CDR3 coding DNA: TGTGCCAGCAGCCCCACGGCAGGGCCGGGAGTGAACACCATATATTTT. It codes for CASSPTAGPGVNTIYF. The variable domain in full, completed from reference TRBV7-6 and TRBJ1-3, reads GAGVSQSPRYKVTKRGQDVALRCDPISGHVSLYWYRQALGQGPEFLTYFNYEAQQDKSGLPNDRFSAERPEGSISTLTIQRTEQRDSAMYRCASSPTAGPGVNTIYFGEGSWLTVV.